This TCR beta chain was found in a study of T cell responses to AZD1222 COVID-19 vaccine. Overall study findings and caveats: Repertoires were sampled only after the peak T cell response.

To note about this clone: Its antigen is not known.

Here immunoSEQ multiplex PCR was the method, and the copy in TCRdb shows in-frame clones only, minus some. The top ten clones hold 0.95% to 1.3% of a sample with 180,000 or so clones, around 93% of them seen once. The V end was cut by 5 bases, the J end by 4 bases, with 10 bases between. There are 13 residues in the CDR3. Germline lookup yields CDR1 SEHNR and CDR2 FQNEAQ (reference sequence). The specimen was peripheral blood, collected 28 days after the second dose of the MenACWY control vaccine. V is TRBV7-9 and J is TRBJ2-3, with unresolved D. The TCR was taken from an adult who received the MenACWY meningococcal vaccine as a control. CDR3 protein: CASSPPFADTQYF. The CDR3 DNA is TGTGCCAGCAGCCCGCCGTTTGCAGATACGCAGTATTTT.